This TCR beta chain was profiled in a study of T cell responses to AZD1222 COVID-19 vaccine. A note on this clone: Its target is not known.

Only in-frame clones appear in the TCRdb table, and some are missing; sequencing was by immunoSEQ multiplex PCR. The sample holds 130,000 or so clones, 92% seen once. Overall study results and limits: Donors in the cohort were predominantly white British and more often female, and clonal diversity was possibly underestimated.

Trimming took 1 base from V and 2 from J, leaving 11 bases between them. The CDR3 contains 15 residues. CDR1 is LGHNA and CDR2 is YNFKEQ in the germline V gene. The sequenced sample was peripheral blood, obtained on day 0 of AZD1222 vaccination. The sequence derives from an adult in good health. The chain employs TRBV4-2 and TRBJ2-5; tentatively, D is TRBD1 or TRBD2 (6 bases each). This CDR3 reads CASSQVADRQETQYF. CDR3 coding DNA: TGTGCCAGCAGCCAAGTAGCGGACAGACAAGAGACCCAGTACTTC.